This record looks at one TCR beta chain sequence and its context. The germline V gene has CDR1 SGHTA and CDR2 FQGNSA. This CDR3 contains 15 residues. The V segment lost 6 bases and the J segment 4 bases; nucleotides outside the gene matches: 10. The sample belongs to a study of blood T cell repertoires in COVID-19. The study drew participants aged about 18 to 95 years from approximately 23 US areas. In the study's own analysis: Nucleated cell number was recorded as an estimate derived from reference gene primer amplification. The method was immunoSEQ multiplex PCR; TCRdb's version includes in-frame clones alone and lacks a portion of them. V, J and clone size are taken as reported in that table, and D and trimming were inferred from the DNA itself. The sample records approximately 330,000 clones, just over 85% being singletons.

The rearrangement links TRBV7-2 to TRBJ1-1; 8 bases line up with TRBD1. The sequencing input was PBMCs or T cells enriched from blood (not recorded which). The origin of this receptor is a woman between 40 and 50 years old with acute COVID-19. The CDR3 spells CASSRQGRTTTEAFF. CDR3 in DNA: TGTGCCAGCAGTAGACAGGGGCGGACCACCACTGAAGCTTTCTTT.